This entry lists 20 T cell receptor beta chains sequenced from one sample in a study of blood T cell repertoires in COVID-19. Profiled with immunoSEQ multiplex PCR; TCRdb holds only in-frame clones, not every one. The table lists approximately 450,000 clones, around nine tenths of them singletons. The sequencing sample was made of peripheral blood. These receptors came from a woman younger than 45 with acute or convalescent COVID-19.

The chain uses TRBV9 and TRBJ2-5, with 7 positions matching TRBD1. The CDR3 length is 15 residues. The germline gives CDR1 SGDLS, CDR2 YYNGEE. Trimming took 3 bases from V and 2 from J; bases not matched to a gene: 7. DNA of the CDR3: TGTGCCAGCAGCGCGAGGGACAGTGAACAAGAGACCCAGTACTTC. It codes for CASSARDSEQETQYF.

The chain links TRBV18 to TRBJ1-5, with D hard to call. Trimming stripped 5 bases from V and 7 bases from J, with 9 bases between. Germline V gene lookup returns CDR1 KGHSH and CDR2 LQKENI. There are 12 residues in the CDR3. CDR3 residues: CASSEGRQPQHF. DNA for the CDR3: TGTGCCAGCTCAGAGGGCCGCCAGCCCCAGCATTTT.

The chain links TRBV5-4 to TRBJ1-2; D is unclear. CDR1 and CDR2 (germline): SGHNT, YYREEE (reference sequence). V dropped 4 bases and J dropped 4 bases, with 11 bases sitting between them. There are 13 residues in the CDR3. The CDR3 region is CASSKHSGYGYTF. In DNA, the CDR3 is TGTGCCAGCAGCAAACACTCGGGCTATGGCTACACCTTC.

This chain joins TRBV24-1 and TRBJ2-1, with 9 bases fitting TRBD2. This CDR3 contains 17 residues. V shed 4 bases, J shed 0 bases, and the junction held 6 bases outside the gene matches. Germline loops: CDR1 KGHDR, CDR2 SFDVKD. Here the CDR3 reads CATSDAKGLASYNEQFF. CDR3 coding DNA: TGTGCCACCAGTGACGCGAAGGGACTAGCCTCCTACAATGAGCAGTTCTTC.

This rearrangement joins TRBV29-1 to TRBJ2-1; 8 bases match TRBD2. Per the germline V gene, CDR1 is SQVTM and CDR2 is ANQGSEA. J gave up 13 bases and V 5 bases, and 16 bases lay outside the gene matches. This CDR3 has 14 amino acids. The CDR3 reads CSVPTELSGGLQFF. CDR3 in DNA: TGCAGCGTTCCAACTGAATTAAGCGGGGGCCTTCAGTTCTTC.

The chain is built from TRBV21-1 and TRBJ2-3; TRBD2, the table's D call, lacks a check against the DNA. TRBV21-1 is deemed a pseudogene. The CDR3 is made up of 13 amino acids. CDR3 nucleotides: TGTGCCAGCAGCCCCAAAGAGACAGATACGCAGTATTTT. It encodes CASSPKETDTQYF.

The chain carries TRBV3-1 (or the pseudogene TRBV3-2) and TRBJ1-1; D uncertain. The germline V gene has CDR1 LGHDT and CDR2 YNNKEL (reference sequence). V dropped 8 bases and J dropped 2 bases, with 12 bases sitting between them. The length of the CDR3 is 13 residues. As DNA, the CDR3 is TGTGCCAGCGGAGTCGACGGAAACACTGAAGCTTTCTTT. Amino acid sequence: CASGVDGNTEAFF.

The chain uses TRBV21-1 and TRBJ1-5; the table calls TRBD1, which could not be checked here. TRBV21-1 counts as a pseudogene. CDR3 length: 12 residues. This chain's CDR3 is CASLGRNQPQHF. The CDR3 nucleotides are TGTGCCAGCCTGGGGCGGAATCAGCCCCAGCATTTT.

The chain combines TRBV7-9 with TRBJ2-7; perhaps TRBD2 as D (6 bases). The length of the CDR3 is 13 residues. Germline V gene lookup returns CDR1 SEHNR and CDR2 FQNEAQ (reference sequence). CDR3 sequence (DNA): TGTGCGGGGGGACTGCCGGGGCGCTACGAGCAGTACTTC. This translates into CAGGLPGRYEQYF.

V gene TRBV19 combines with J gene TRBJ1-5; D perhaps matches TRBD1 (6 bases). The CDR3 is made up of 16 amino acids. Germline V gives CDR1 LNHDA, CDR2 SQIVND (reference sequence). V lost 0 bases and J lost 6, with 15 bases in between. The CDR3 sequence is CASSIDTTGRGQPQHF. The CDR3 nucleotides read TGTGCCAGTAGTATAGACACCACAGGGAGGGGTCAGCCCCAGCATTTT.

The gene calls are TRBV25-1 and TRBJ2-3, with D perhaps TRBD1 (5 bases). V lost 1 base and J 4 bases, leaving 6 bases between the germline ends. The CDR3 covers 13 residues. CDR1 MGHDK and CDR2 SYGVNS come from the germline V gene. The DNA for the CDR3 is TGTGCCAGCAGTGAATTAGGGGCAGATACGCAGTATTTT. It specifies CASSELGADTQYF.

The V call is TRBV6-5, the J call TRBJ2-7; D might be TRBD2 (5 bases). V shed 5 bases and J shed 3 bases, with 17 bases lying between them. CDR1 is MNHEY and CDR2 is SVGAGI in the germline V gene. This CDR3 is built from 15 residues. The CDR3, as DNA: TGTGCCAGCAGTCCAGAGGGCACGGGGTTCTACGAGCAGTACTTC. Translating it yields CASSPEGTGFYEQYF.

The chain couples TRBV10-3 to TRBJ2-1; D might be TRBD2 (6 bases). The CDR3 has 14 amino acids. Looked up from germline, CDR1 is ENHRY and CDR2 is SYGVKD. Between the trimmed V and J ends, which lost 6 bases and 6 bases, there was a span of 15 bases. CDR3 protein: CAIRDPRDSNEQFF. The DNA for the CDR3 is TGTGCCATCAGAGACCCCCGGGACTCCAATGAGCAGTTCTTC.

This clone occurred once. V gene TRBV5-4 combines with J gene TRBJ2-5; 12 bases are a match to TRBD2. V dropped 3 bases and J dropped 5; count of bases not matched to a gene: 2. CDR3 length: 14 amino acids. CDR1 and CDR2 (germline): SGHNT, YYREEE (reference sequence). For the CDR3, the DNA is TGTGCCAGCAGCTCAACTAGCGGGGGGGAGACCCAGTACTTC. It encodes CASSSTSGGETQYF.

The chain joins TRBV5-1 to TRBJ2-5, with TRBD1 identical over 7 bases. The length of the CDR3 is 14 residues. After removal of 4 bases from V and 7 bases from J, the junction contained 10 bases not matched to a gene. Germline values: CDR1 SGHRS, CDR2 YFSETQ. The CDR3 reads CASSESTGVRTQYF. The CDR3 region has the DNA TGCGCCAGCAGCGAATCAACAGGGGTAAGGACCCAGTACTTC. Using reference TRBV5-1 and TRBJ2-5 for the parts outside the CDR3, the full variable domain is KAGVTQTPRYLIKTRGQQVTLSCSPISGHRSVSWYQQTPGQGLQFLFEYFSETQRNKGNFPGRFSGRQFSNSRSEMNVSTLELGDSALYLCASSESTGVRTQYFGPGTRLLVL.

This clone has just one count. V and J are TRBV5-8 and TRBJ1-1, with 7 bases fitting TRBD1. The trim removed 2 bases at V and 4 bases at J, leaving 8 bases unmatched. Germline V lookup: CDR1 SGHTS, CDR2 YDEGEE. This CDR3 contains 15 residues. Here the CDR3 reads CASSLHRGYGTEAFF. The DNA for the CDR3 is TGTGCCAGCAGCTTACACAGGGGTTACGGCACTGAAGCTTTCTTT.

The V gene is TRBV28, the J gene TRBJ1-2; D is possibly TRBD1 (5 bases). There are 14 residues in the CDR3. The germline CDR1 and CDR2 sequences are MDHEN and SYDVKM. Trimming left V 2 bases short and J 8 bases short, with 15 bases between. The CDR3 region has the DNA TGTGCCAGCAGTTTACCCGACAGTCTCCTCGGCTACACCTTC. It translates to CASSLPDSLLGYTF.

This chain joins TRBV14 and TRBJ2-5, with a possible D match to TRBD1 (5 bases). CDR3 size: 16 residues. V was shortened by 2 bases and J by 0 bases, with 13 bases between the two germline ends. The germline CDR1 and CDR2 sequences are SGHDN and FVKESK. This CDR3 is CASSQPISGYQETQYF. The CDR3 DNA is TGTGCCAGCAGCCAACCGATTTCAGGGTACCAAGAGACCCAGTACTTC.

The chain uses TRBV5-1 and TRBJ1-3; no clear D gene. The CDR3 covers 14 residues. Germline V gene sequence: CDR1 SGHRS, CDR2 YFSETQ. V was trimmed by 4 bases and J by 2 bases, leaving 10 bases between them. This chain's CDR3 is CASSAGGAGNTIYF. CDR3 DNA: TGCGCCAGCAGCGCGGGCGGGGCTGGAAACACCATATATTTT.

V is TRBV4-1 and J is TRBJ1-5; TRBD1 matches at 9 bases. There are 17 residues in the CDR3. After removal of 1 base from V and 3 bases from J, the junction contained 7 bases not matched to a gene. CDR1 MGHRA and CDR2 YSYEKL come from the germline V gene. The CDR3 sequence is CASSQVGTGLLNQPQHF. The CDR3 coding sequence is TGCGCCAGCAGCCAAGTTGGGACAGGGCTACTCAATCAGCCCCAGCATTTT.